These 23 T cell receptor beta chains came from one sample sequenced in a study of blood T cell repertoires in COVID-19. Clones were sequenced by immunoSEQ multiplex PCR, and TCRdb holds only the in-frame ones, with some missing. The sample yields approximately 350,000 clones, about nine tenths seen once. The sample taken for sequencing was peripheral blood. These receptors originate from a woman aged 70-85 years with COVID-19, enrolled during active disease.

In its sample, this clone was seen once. The CDR3 nucleotides read TGTGCCAGCAGACGGCATCCGGGACAGGGGAGAGATGGCTACACCTTC. Protein product: CASRRHPGQGRDGYTF. This rearrangement joins TRBV28 to TRBJ1-2, with 10 bases identical to TRBD1. The germline CDR1 and CDR2 sequences are MDHEN and SYDVKM. J lost 6 bases, V lost 6 bases, and 13 bases had no gene match. The CDR3 consists of 16 residues.

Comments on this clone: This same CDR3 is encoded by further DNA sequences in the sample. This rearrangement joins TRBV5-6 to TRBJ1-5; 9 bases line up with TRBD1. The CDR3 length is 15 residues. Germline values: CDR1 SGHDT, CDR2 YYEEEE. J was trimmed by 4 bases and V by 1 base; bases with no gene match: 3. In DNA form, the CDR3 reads TGTGCCAGCAGCTTGAGGGACAGGGCGAATCAGCCCCAGCATTTT. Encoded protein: CASSLRDRANQPQHF.

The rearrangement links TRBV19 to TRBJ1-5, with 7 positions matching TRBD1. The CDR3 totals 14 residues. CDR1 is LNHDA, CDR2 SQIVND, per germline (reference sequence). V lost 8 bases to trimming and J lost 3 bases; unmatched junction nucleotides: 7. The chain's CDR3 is CASDTGDYNQPQHF. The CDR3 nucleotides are TGTGCCAGTGATACAGGGGATTACAATCAGCCCCAGCATTTT.

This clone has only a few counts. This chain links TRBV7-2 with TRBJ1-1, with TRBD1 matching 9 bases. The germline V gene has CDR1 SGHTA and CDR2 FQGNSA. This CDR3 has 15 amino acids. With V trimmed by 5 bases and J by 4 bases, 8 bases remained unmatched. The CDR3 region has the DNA TGTGCCAGCAGCCCAACAGGGGGCTTAAGCACTGAAGCTTTCTTT. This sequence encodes CASSPTGGLSTEAFF.

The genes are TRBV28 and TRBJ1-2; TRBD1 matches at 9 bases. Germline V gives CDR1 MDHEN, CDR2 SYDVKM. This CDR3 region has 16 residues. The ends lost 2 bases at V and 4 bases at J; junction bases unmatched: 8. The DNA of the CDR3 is TGTGCCAGCAGTTTAAGAGGGACAGGGTTATTCTATGGCTACACCTTC. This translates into CASSLRGTGLFYGYTF.

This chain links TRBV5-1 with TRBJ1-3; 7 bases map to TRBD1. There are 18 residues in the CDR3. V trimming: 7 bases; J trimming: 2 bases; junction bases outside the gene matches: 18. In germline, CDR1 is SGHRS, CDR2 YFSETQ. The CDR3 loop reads CASRVNPTDRDTGNTIYF. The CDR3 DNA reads TGCGCCAGCCGCGTCAACCCCACCGACAGGGACACTGGAAACACCATATATTTT.

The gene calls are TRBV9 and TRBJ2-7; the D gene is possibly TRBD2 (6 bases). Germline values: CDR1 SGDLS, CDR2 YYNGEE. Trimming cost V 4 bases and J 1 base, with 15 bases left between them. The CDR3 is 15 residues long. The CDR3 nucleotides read TGTGCCAGCAGCCGTATTGGGGGGAATTCCTACGAGCAGTACTTC. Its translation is CASSRIGGNSYEQYF.

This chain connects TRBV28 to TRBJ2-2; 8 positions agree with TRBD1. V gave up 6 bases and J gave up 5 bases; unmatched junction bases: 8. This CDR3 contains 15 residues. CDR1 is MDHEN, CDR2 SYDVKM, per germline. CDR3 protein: CASSLGQGRTGELFF. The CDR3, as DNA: TGTGCCAGCAGCCTCGGACAGGGCCGGACCGGGGAGCTGTTTTTT.

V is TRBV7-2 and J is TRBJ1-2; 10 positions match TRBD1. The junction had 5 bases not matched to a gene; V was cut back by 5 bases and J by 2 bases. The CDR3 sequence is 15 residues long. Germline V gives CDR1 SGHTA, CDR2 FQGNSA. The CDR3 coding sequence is TGTGCCAGCAGCAAGGACAGGGGGGGCAACTATGGCTACACCTTC. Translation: CASSKDRGGNYGYTF. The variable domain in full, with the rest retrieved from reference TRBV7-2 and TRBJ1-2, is GAGVSQSPSNKVTEKGKDVELRCDPISGHTALYWYRQSLGQGLEFLIYFQGNSAPDKSGLPSDRFSAERTGGSVSTLTIQRTQQEDSAVYLCASSKDRGGNYGYTFGSGTRLTVV.

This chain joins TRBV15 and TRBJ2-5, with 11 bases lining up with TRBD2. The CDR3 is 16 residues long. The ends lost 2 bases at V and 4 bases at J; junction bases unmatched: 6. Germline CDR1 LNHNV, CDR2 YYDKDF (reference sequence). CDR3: CATSRRLAGGGETQYF. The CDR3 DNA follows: TGTGCCACCAGCAGAAGGCTAGCGGGGGGAGGAGAGACCCAGTACTTC.

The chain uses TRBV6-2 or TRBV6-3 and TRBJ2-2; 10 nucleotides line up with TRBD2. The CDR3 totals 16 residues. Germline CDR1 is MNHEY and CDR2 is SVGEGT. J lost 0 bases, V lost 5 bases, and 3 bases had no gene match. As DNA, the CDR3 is TGTGCCAGCAGTGGACTAGCGGACGCGAACACCGGGGAGCTGTTTTTT. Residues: CASSGLADANTGELFF.

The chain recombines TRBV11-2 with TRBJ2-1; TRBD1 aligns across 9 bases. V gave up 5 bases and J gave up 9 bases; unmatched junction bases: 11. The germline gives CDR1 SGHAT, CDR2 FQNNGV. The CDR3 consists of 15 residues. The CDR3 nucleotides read TGTGCCAGCAGCCAACAGGGGGCGCGGATGGGTGAGCAGTTCTTC. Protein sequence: CASSQQGARMGEQFF.

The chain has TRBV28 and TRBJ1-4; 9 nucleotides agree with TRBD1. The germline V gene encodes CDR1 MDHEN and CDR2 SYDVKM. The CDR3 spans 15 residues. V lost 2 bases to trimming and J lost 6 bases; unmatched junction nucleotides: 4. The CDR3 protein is CASSLLGQGDEKLFF. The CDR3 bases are TGTGCCAGCAGTTTACTGGGACAGGGCGATGAAAAACTGTTTTTT.

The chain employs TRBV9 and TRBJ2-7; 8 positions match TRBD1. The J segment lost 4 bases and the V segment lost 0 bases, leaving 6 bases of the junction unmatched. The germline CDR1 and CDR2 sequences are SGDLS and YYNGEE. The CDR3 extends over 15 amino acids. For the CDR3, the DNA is TGTGCCAGCAGCGTAGGGACAGGGAATGGATACGAGCAGTACTTC. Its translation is CASSVGTGNGYEQYF.

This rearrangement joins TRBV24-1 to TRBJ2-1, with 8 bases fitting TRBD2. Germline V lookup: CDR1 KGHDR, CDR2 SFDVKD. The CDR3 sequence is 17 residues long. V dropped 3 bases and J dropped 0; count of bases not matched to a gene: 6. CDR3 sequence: CATSDPTGGSSYNEQFF. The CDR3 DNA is TGTGCCACCAGTGATCCAACGGGGGGGAGCTCCTACAATGAGCAGTTCTTC.

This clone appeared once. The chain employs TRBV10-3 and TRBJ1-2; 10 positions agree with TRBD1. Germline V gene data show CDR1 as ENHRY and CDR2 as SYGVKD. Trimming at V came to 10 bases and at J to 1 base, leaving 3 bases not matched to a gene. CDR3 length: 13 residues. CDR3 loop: CANGQGGNYGYTF. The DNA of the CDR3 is TGTGCCAATGGACAGGGGGGTAACTATGGCTACACCTTC.

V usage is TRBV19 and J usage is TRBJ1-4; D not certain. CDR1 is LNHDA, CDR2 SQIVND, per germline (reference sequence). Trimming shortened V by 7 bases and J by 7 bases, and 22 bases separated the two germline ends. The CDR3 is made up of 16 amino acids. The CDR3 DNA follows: TGTGCCAGTACCACCCCGCGGGAGATATGGGGTGAAAAACTGTTTTTT. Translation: CASTTPREIWGEKLFF.

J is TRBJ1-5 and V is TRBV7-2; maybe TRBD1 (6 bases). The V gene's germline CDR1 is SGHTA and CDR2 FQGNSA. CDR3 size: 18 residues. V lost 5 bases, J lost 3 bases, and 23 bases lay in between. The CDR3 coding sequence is TGTGCCAGCAGCCCGAGGGCGGGGGGGGCAGGTTTCAATCAGCCCCAGCATTTT. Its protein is CASSPRAGGAGFNQPQHF.

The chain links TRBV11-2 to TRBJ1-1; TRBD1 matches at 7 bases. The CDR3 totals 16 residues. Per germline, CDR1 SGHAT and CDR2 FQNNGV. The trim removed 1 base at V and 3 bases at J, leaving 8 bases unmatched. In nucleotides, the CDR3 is TGTGCCAGCAGCTTAGGGGCTCAGGGGGTGTACACTGAAGCTTTCTTT. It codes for CASSLGAQGVYTEAFF.

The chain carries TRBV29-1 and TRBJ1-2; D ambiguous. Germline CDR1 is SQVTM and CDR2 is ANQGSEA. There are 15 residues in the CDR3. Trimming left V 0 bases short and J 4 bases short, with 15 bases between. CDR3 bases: TGCAGCGTTGAAGATCTATTTGTCAGGTCCTATGGCTACACCTTC. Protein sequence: CSVEDLFVRSYGYTF. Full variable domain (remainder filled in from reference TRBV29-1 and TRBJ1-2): SAVISQKPSRDICQRGTSLTIQCQVDSQVTMMFWYRQQPGQSLTLIATANQGSEATYESGFVIDKFPISRPNLTFSTLTVSNMSPEDSSIYLCSVEDLFVRSYGYTFGSGTRLTVV.

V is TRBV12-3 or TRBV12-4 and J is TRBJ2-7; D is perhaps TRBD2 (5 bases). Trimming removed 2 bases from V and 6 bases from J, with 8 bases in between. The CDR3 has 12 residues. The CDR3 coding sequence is TGTGCCAGCAGTTTACTCGAGGGCGAGCAGTACTTC. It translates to CASSLLEGEQYF.

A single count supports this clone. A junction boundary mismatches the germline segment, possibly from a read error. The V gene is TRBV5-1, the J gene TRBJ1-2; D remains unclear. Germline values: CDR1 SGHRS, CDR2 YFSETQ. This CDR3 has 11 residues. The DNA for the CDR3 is TGCGCCAGCAGCTTTCGGTGGTTTTTGGCCTTC. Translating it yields CASSFRWFLAF.

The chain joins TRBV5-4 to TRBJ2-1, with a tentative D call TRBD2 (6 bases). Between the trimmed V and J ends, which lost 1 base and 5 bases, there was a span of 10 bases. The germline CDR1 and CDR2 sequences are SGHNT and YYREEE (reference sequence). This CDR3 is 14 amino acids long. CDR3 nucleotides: TGTGCCAGCAGCTTGCCGGACTATCACAATGAGCAGTTCTTC. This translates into CASSLPDYHNEQFF.